This T cell receptor (beta chain) was retrieved from a study of blood T cell repertoires in COVID-19. Profiled with immunoSEQ multiplex PCR; TCRdb holds only in-frame clones, not every one. Of 55,000 to 70,000 clones in the sample, 75% to 95% are singletons; the top ten hold approximately 2.1%. CDR1 and CDR2 from the germline V gene are SGHRS and YFSETQ. V was trimmed by 2 bases and J by 0 bases, leaving 8 bases between them. The CDR3 length is 14 residues. Specimen: peripheral blood. The TCR sequence derives from a man in his sixties with acute or convalescent COVID-19. The rearrangement uses TRBV5-1 and TRBJ1-2; D might be TRBD1 (5 bases). The chain's CDR3 is CASSLTGANYGYTF. The CDR3 DNA reads as TGCGCCAGCAGCTTAACAGGAGCTAACTATGGCTACACCTTC. Complete variable domain (other parts from reference TRBV5-1 and TRBJ1-2): KAGVTQTPRYLIKTRGQQVTLSCSPISGHRSVSWYQQTPGQGLQFLFEYFSETQRNKGNFPGRFSGRQFSNSRSEMNVSTLELGDSALYLCASSLTGANYGYTFGSGTRLTVV.